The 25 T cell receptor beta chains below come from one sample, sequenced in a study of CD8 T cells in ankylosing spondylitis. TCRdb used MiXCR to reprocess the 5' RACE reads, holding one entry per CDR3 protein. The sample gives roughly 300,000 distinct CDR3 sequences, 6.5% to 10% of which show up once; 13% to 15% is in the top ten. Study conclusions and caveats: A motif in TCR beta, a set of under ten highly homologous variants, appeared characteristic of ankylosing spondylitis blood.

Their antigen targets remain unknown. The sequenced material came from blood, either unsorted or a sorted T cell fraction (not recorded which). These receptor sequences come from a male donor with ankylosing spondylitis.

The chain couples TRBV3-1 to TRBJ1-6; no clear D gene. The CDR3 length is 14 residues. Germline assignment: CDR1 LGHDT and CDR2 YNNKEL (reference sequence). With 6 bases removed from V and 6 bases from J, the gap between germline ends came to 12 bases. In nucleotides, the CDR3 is TGTGCCAGCAGGGGTCACGCGACTAATTCACCCCTCCACTTT. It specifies CASRGHATNSPLHF. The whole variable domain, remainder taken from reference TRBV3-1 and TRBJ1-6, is DTAVSQTPKYLVTQMGNDKSIKCEQNLGHDTMYWYKQDSKKFLKIMFSYNNKELIINETVPNRFSPKSPDKAHLNLHINSLELGDSAVYFCASRGHATNSPLHFGNGTRLTVT.

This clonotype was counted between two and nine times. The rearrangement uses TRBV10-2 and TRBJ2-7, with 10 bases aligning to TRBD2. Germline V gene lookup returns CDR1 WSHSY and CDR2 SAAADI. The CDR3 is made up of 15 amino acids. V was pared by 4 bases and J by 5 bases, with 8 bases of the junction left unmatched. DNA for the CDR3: TGCGCCAGCAGTGTAAGGGCTAGCGGGAGCCACGAGCAGTACTTC. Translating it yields CASSVRASGSHEQYF.

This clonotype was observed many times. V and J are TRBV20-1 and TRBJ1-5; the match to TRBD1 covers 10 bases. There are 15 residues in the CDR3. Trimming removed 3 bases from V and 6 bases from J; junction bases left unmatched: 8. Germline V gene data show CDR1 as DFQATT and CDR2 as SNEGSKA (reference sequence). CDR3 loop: CSASPTGGLSQPQHF. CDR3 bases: TGCAGTGCTAGCCCGACAGGGGGCCTCAGTCAGCCCCAGCATTTT.

The CDR3 here is CASSSYKDSNQPQHF. CDR3 DNA: TGCGCCAGCAGCTCCTACAAGGATAGCAATCAGCCCCAGCATTTT. The gene calls are TRBV4-1 and TRBJ1-5; no clear D gene. V was clipped by 5 bases and J by 0 bases, with 11 bases between them. Per germline, CDR1 MGHRA and CDR2 YSYEKL. The CDR3 consists of 15 residues.

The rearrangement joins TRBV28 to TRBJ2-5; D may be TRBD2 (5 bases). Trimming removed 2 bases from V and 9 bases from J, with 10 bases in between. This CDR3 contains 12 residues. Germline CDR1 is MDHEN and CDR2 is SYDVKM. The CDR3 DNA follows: TGTGCCAGCAGTTTAGGACCGCGGGCCCAGTACTTC. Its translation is CASSLGPRAQYF.

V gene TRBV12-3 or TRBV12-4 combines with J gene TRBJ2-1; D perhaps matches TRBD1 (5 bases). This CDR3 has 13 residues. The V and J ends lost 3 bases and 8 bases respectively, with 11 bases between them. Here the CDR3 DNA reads TGTGCCAGCAGTTTTTCAGGGAACGATGAGCAGTTCTTC. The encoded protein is CASSFSGNDEQFF.

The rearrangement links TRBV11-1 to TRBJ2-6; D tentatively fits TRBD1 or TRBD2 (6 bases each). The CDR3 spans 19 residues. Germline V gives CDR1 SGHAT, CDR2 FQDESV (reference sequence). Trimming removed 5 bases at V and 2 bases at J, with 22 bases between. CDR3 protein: CASSHPLGGPHAGANVLTF. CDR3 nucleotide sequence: TGTGCCAGCAGCCACCCTCTAGGGGGGCCACACGCTGGGGCCAACGTCCTGACTTTC.

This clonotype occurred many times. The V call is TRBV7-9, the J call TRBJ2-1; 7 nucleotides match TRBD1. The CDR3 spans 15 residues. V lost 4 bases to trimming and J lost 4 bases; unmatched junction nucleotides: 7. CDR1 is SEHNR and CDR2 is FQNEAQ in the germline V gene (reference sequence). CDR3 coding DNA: TGTGCCAGCAGCTCCGGACAGGAATCTTACAATGAGCAGTTCTTC. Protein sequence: CASSSGQESYNEQFF.

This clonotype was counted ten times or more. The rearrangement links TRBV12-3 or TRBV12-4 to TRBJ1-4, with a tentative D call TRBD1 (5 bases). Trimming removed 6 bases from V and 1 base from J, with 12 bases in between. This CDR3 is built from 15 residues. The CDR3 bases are TGTGCCAGCAGCGCAGGGAGAGTAACTAATGAAAAACTGTTTTTT. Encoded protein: CASSAGRVTNEKLFF.

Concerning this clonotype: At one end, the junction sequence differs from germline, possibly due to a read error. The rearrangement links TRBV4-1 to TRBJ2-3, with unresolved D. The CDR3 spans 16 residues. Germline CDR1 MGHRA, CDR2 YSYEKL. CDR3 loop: CASTQVESLRRGTQYF. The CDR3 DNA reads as TGCGCCAGCACCCAAGTCGAAAGTCTCAGGCGAGGTACGCAGTATTTT.

The CDR3 is CATSRDPAEAQYF. The CDR3 DNA follows: TGTGCCACCAGCAGAGATCCCGCAGAGGCGCAGTATTTT. The chain couples TRBV15 to TRBJ2-3, with unresolved D. This CDR3 contains 13 residues. Germline V gene lookup returns CDR1 LNHNV and CDR2 YYDKDF (reference sequence). V dropped 0 bases and J dropped 10 bases, with 11 bases sitting between them.

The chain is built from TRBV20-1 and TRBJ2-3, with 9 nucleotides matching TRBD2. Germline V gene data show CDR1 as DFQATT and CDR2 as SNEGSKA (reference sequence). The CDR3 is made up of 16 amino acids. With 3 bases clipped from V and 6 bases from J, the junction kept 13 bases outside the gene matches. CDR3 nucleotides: TGCAGTGCTAGCGGGCGAGTAGCGGGAGTGGCCGATACGCAGTATTTT. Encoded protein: CSASGRVAGVADTQYF.

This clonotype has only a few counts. The CDR3 DNA sequence: TGTGCCAGCAGTACCCGCACCCAGGGGCTGTTTTTT. This codes for CASSTRTQGLFF. The V and J genes are TRBV2 and TRBJ2-2; TRBD1 is a possible D gene (5 bases). Germline CDR1 SNHLY, CDR2 FYNNEI. This CDR3 has 12 amino acids. The ends were cut back, 5 bases at V and 13 bases at J, with 14 bases in the middle.

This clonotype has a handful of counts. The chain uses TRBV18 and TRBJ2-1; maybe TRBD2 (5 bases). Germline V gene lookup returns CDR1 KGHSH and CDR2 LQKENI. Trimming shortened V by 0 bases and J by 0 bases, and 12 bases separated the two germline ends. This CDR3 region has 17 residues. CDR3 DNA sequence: TGTGCCAGCTCACCACCACTAGTCCTGAGCTCCTACAATGAGCAGTTCTTC. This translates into CASSPPLVLSSYNEQFF. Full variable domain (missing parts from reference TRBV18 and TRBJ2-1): NAGVMQNPRHLVRRRGQEARLRCSPMKGHSHVYWYRQLPEEGLKFMVYLQKENIIDESGMPKERFSAEFPKEGPSILRIQQVVRGDSAAYFCASSPPLVLSSYNEQFFGPGTRLTVL.

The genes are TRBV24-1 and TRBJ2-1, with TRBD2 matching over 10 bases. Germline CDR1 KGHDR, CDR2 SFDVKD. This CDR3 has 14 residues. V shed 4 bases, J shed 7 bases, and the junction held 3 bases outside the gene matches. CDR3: CATSETSGFNEQFF. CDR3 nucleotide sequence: TGTGCCACCAGTGAGACTAGCGGGTTTAATGAGCAGTTCTTC.

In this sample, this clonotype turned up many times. The CDR3 spells CSARGGMEETTNEQFF. CDR3 sequence (DNA): TGCAGTGCTAGAGGTGGCATGGAAGAGACCACGAATGAGCAGTTCTTC. The chain is built from TRBV20-1 and TRBJ2-1; no definite D call. The length of the CDR3 is 16 residues. V lost 1 base to trimming and J lost 7 bases, with 20 bases between them. Looked up from germline, CDR1 is DFQATT and CDR2 is SNEGSKA (reference sequence).

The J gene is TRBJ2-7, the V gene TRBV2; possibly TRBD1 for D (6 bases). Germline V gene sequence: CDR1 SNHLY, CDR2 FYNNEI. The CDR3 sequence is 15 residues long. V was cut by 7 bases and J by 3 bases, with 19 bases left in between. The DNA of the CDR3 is TGTGCCAGCATCCCCCGCCTGGTAGGGGGCTACGAGCAGTACTTC. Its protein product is CASIPRLVGGYEQYF. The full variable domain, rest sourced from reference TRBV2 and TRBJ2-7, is EPEVTQTPSHQVTQMGQEVILRCVPISNHLYFYWYRQILGQKVEFLVSFYNNEISEKSEIFDDQFSVERPDGSNFTLKIRSTKLEDSAMYFCASIPRLVGGYEQYFGPGTRLTVT.

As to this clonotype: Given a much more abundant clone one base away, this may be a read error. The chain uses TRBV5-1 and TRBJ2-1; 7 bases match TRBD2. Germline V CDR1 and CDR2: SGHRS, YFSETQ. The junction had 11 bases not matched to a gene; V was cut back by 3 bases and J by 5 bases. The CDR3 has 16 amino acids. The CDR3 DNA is TGCGCCAGCAGCTCAAACCCGGGACGGGGGGACAATGAGCAGTTCTTC. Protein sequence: CASSSNPGRGDNEQFF.

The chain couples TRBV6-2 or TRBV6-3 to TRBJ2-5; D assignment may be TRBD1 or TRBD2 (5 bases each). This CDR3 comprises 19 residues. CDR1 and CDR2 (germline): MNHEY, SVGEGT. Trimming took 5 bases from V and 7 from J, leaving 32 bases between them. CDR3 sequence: CASSAPWRPGAGLGVTQYF. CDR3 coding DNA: TGTGCCAGCAGTGCCCCATGGAGACCCGGGGCCGGGTTGGGGGTGACCCAGTACTTC.

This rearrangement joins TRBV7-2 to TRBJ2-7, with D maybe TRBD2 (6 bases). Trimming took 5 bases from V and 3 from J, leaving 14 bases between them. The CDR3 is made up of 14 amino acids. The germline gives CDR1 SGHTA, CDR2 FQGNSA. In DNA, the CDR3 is TGTGCCAGCAGCCTCCGGGACTTAATCTACGAGCAGTACTTC. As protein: CASSLRDLIYEQYF.

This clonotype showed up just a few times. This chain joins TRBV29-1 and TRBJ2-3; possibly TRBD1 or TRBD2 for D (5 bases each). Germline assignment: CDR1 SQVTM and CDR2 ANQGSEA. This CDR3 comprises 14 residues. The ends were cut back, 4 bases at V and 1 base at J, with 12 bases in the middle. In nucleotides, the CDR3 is TGCAGCGTTGTCCGGGACCGTGGCACAGATACGCAGTATTTT. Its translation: CSVVRDRGTDTQYF.

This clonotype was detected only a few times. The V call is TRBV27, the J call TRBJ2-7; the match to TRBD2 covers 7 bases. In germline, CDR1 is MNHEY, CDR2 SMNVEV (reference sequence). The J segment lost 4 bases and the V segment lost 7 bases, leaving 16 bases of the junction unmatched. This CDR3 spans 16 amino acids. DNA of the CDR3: TGTGCCAGCACTTCTGATAGCGGGCCCAGTGGGTACGAGCAGTACTTC. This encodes CASTSDSGPSGYEQYF.

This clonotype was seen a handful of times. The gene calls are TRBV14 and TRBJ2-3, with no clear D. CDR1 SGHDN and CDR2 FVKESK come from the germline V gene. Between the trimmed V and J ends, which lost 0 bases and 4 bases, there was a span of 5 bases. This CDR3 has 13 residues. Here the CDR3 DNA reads TGTGCCAGCAGCCAAGAATGGTCAGATACGCAGTATTTT. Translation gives CASSQEWSDTQYF.

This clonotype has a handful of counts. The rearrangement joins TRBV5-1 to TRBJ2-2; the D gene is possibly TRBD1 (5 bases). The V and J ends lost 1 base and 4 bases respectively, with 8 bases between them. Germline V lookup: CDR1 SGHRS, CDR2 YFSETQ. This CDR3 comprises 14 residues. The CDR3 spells CASSLRQFTGELFF. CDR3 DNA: TGCGCCAGCAGCTTGCGACAGTTCACCGGGGAGCTGTTTTTT.

The CDR3 loop is CATPGYPEYNEQFF. DNA for the CDR3: TGTGCCACCCCGGGGTACCCGGAATACAATGAGCAGTTCTTC. The chain couples TRBV7-2 to TRBJ2-1, with TRBD2 as a possible D gene (5 bases). The CDR3 sequence is 14 residues long. Germline assignment: CDR1 SGHTA and CDR2 FQGNSA. Between the trimmed V and J ends, which lost 10 bases and 4 bases, there was a span of 17 bases. Combining the CDR3 with reference TRBV7-2 and TRBJ2-1 gives the whole variable domain GAGVSQSPSNKVTEKGKDVELRCDPISGHTALYWYRQSLGQGLEFLIYFQGNSAPDKSGLPSDRFSAERTGGSVSTLTIQRTQQEDSAVYLCATPGYPEYNEQFFGPGTRLTVL.